Listed below are T cell receptor beta chains from one sample, sequenced in a study of radiotherapy plus CTLA-4 blockade in lung cancer. Profiling relied on immunoSEQ multiplex PCR, and the TCRdb table lists in-frame clones only, not all of them. Of more than 95,000 clones listed, about 70% were seen once; the top ten hold around 2.8%. Here the sequenced sample was peripheral blood, taken from a patient treated with radiotherapy plus ipilimumab. Receptors were obtained from a human donor with non-small cell lung cancer who had a partial response to radiotherapy plus ipilimumab. Some clones in this sample may be carry-over from other donors' samples. The CDR3 runs from the conserved cysteine through the conserved F or W. D genes are given only for firm matches. Only some rows state a clone size, as once, few, many or a class for expanded clones.

V	D	size	J	DNA	CDR3
TRBV5-1	TRBD1	once	TRBJ2-5	TGCGCCAGCAGCCGCTCTGGACAGGGAGAGACCCAGTACTTC	CASSRSGQGETQYF
TRBV6-4	TRBD1	-	TRBJ2-7	TGTGCCAGCCCGGACCGGGACAGAGATACCTACGAGCAGTACTTC	CASPDRDRDTYEQYF
TRBV5-1	-	-	TRBJ2-7	TGCGCCAGCAGCTTGGCTCTGGGGCGCGAGCAGTACTTC	CASSLALGREQYF
TRBV28	-	-	TRBJ1-6	TGTGCCAGCAGATCAAGGGGGAAACCCCTCCACTTT	CASRSRGKPLHF
TRBV29-1	-	-	TRBJ1-4	TGCAGCGCCGGGGTGATGGGTAATGAAAAACTGTTTTTT	CSAGVMGNEKLFF
TRBV9	-	-	TRBJ2-2	TGTGCCAGCAGCGTTCTCGAGGGAGCGGGGGAGCTGTTTTTT	CASSVLEGAGELFF
TRBV5-1	-	few	TRBJ1-1	TGCGCCAGCAGCCTGAGGTTTGGCACTGAAGCTTTCTTT	CASSLRFGTEAFF
TRBV6-1	-	-	TRBJ1-1	TGTGCCAGCAAAGAGTTACAGGGACGATTTGCTGAAGCTTTCTTT	CASKELQGRFAEAFF
TRBV27	TRBD1	few	TRBJ1-4	TGTGCCAGCAGTTTCGAGGGGGCCGCGTCTGAAAAACTGTTTTTT	CASSFEGAASEKLFF
TRBV19	-	-	TRBJ1-2	TGTGCCAGTAGTAACAGGGCTGATGGCTACACCTTC	CASSNRADGYTF
TRBV15	-	-	TRBJ2-7	TGTGCCACCAGCAGAGATGTCGGGGACGAGCAGTACTTC	CATSRDVGDEQYF
TRBV10-1	TRBD1	-	TRBJ2-2	TGCGCCAGCAGAGGGACAGGGGCAACCGGGGAGCTGTTTTTT	CASRGTGATGELFF
TRBV2	TRBD1	-	TRBJ2-5	TGTGCCAGCAGTATACGACAGGGTACGAGAGAGACCCAGTACTTC	CASSIRQGTRETQYF
TRBV5-1	TRBD1	-	TRBJ1-3	TGCGCCAGCAGCAAAGGGTTCGAGACAGGGCTAGACACCATATATTTT	CASSKGFETGLDTIYF
TRBV7-2	-	-	TRBJ1-2	TGTGCCAGCACCTCACCTGACAGGACCTATGGCTACACCTTC	CASTSPDRTYGYTF
TRBV7-2	-	-	TRBJ2-7	TGTGCCAGCAGCATGACCAGGTACGAGCAGTACTTC	CASSMTRYEQYF
TRBV28	TRBD2	few	TRBJ2-1	TGTGCCAGCAATAGCGGGAGGGCCTACAATGAGCAGTTCTTC	CASNSGRAYNEQFF
TRBV10-3	TRBD2	-	TRBJ2-3	TGTGCCATCAGTAACCTAGCGGGGGGTCATGGGCAGTATTTT	CAISNLAGGHGQYF
TRBV2	-	-	TRBJ2-2	TGTGCCAGCTCGCGCGCTTCGAACACCGGGGAGCTGTTTTTT	CASSRASNTGELFF
TRBV10-1	-	few	TRBJ2-1	TGCGCCAGCAGGGAGGTGGAGGAGCAGTTCTTC	CASREVEEQFF
TRBV5-1	-	-	TRBJ2-1	TGCGCCAGCAGCCGAGTCCTTGAACTAGTTTCCTACAATGAGCAGTTCTTC	CASSRVLELVSYNEQFF
TRBV6-5	-	few	TRBJ1-1	TGTGCCAGCAGGTTGTTCGAGTTGAACACTGAAGCTTTCTTT	CASRLFELNTEAFF
TRBV28	TRBD2	many	TRBJ2-7	TGTGCCAGCAGTTTAGGTAGGGCGGGAGGGACCTACGAGCAGTACTTC	CASSLGRAGGTYEQYF
TRBV2	-	-	TRBJ2-3	TGTGCCAGCAGAAGGTCCGGGTCTAGCACAGATACGCAGTATTTT	CASRRSGSSTDTQYF